This entry lists 25 T cell receptor beta chains sequenced from one sample in a study of shared clonotypes between healthy human individuals. Clones were read by immunoSEQ multiplex PCR, and TCRdb kept only the in-frame ones, dropping some. The data show a few hundred thousand clones, 65% to 80% seen once. The sequencing sample was made of PBMCs. The receptors originated from a woman between 35 and 50 years old in good health. Some clones in this sample may be carry-over from other donors' samples.

The rearrangement joins TRBV27 to TRBJ2-7; D gene unclear. Between the trimmed V and J ends, which lost 5 bases and 3 bases, there was a span of 8 bases. CDR3 length: 12 residues. CDR1 and CDR2 from the germline V gene are MNHEY and SMNVEV (reference sequence). The DNA for the CDR3 is TGTGCCAGCAGTGGCAGGAACTACGAGCAGTACTTC. It encodes CASSGRNYEQYF.

This rearrangement joins TRBV28 to TRBJ2-7, with 7 bases lining up with TRBD1. CDR1 and CDR2 (germline): MDHEN, SYDVKM. V lost 3 bases and J lost 5; bases outside the gene matches: 7. The CDR3 has 14 amino acids. The CDR3 protein is CASSFPQGGDEQYF. The CDR3 nucleotides read TGTGCCAGCAGTTTTCCCCAAGGGGGCGACGAGCAGTACTTC.

About this clone: A far larger clone differs by one base, so this is likely a read error. V usage is TRBV4-3 and J usage is TRBJ1-1, with a possible D match to TRBD1 (6 bases). Germline values: CDR1 LGHNA, CDR2 YSLEER. This CDR3 comprises 15 residues. CDR3 region: CASSKDNRAGTEAFF. The CDR3 DNA sequence: TGCGCCAGCAGCAAAGATAACAGGGCAGGCACTGAAGCTTTCTTT.

This chain uses TRBV14 with TRBJ2-3; D not resolved. The V gene lost 1 base and the J gene lost 2 bases, with 13 bases spanning the gap. Germline CDR1 SGHDN, CDR2 FVKESK. The CDR3 is made up of 16 amino acids. DNA of the CDR3: TGTGCCAGCAGCCAAGGATGGGTGAGGACCACAGATACGCAGTATTTT. Its protein is CASSQGWVRTTDTQYF.

The V gene is TRBV5-1, the J gene TRBJ1-1; possible D gene TRBD1, 6 bases. The CDR3 consists of 15 residues. Germline CDR1 reads SGHRS; CDR2 reads YFSETQ. The V gene lost 0 bases and the J gene lost 1 base, with 10 bases spanning the gap. The CDR3 DNA reads as TGCGCCAGCAGCTTGGGTGGGGGCCGGAACACTGAAGCTTTCTTT. Translating gives CASSLGGGRNTEAFF.

The table lists this clone with a count of one. This CDR3 reads CASNHPRNRGQETQYF. The CDR3 nucleotides read TGTGCCAGCAACCACCCAAGGAACAGGGGCCAAGAGACCCAGTACTTC. This rearrangement joins TRBV28 to TRBJ2-5, with 7 bases identical to TRBD1. Germline V gene lookup returns CDR1 MDHEN and CDR2 SYDVKM. The V and J ends lost 7 bases and 1 base, in that order; junction bases with no gene match: 12. This CDR3 comprises 16 residues.

DNA of the CDR3: TGCGCCAGCAGCTTGATACAGGGTAGCAATGAGCAGTTCTTC. This sequence encodes CASSLIQGSNEQFF. The chain is built from TRBV5-1 and TRBJ2-1; D is possibly TRBD1 (6 bases). This CDR3 spans 14 amino acids. Per germline, CDR1 SGHRS and CDR2 YFSETQ. V lost 1 base and J 6 bases, leaving 11 bases between the germline ends.

V gene TRBV6-4 combines with J gene TRBJ2-6; unclear D gene. Per germline, CDR1 MRHNA and CDR2 SNTAGT. The CDR3 spans 14 residues. V shed 3 bases and J shed 2 bases, with 5 bases lying between them. CDR3 in amino acids: CASSEQTGANVLTF. CDR3 DNA: TGTGCCAGCAGTGAGCAGACTGGGGCCAACGTCCTGACTTTC.

The chain has TRBV7-8 and TRBJ2-2; 8 bases line up with TRBD1. Germline CDR1 reads SGHVS; CDR2 reads FQNEAQ. The CDR3 totals 15 residues. Trimming removed 7 bases from V and 0 bases from J; junction bases left unmatched: 4. The CDR3 nucleotides read TGTGCCAGCACCCTGACAGGGGCGAACACCGGGGAGCTGTTTTTT. It yields the protein CASTLTGANTGELFF. The whole variable domain, filled in from reference TRBV7-8 and TRBJ2-2, reads GAGVSQSPRYKVAKRGQDVALRCDPISGHVSLFWYQQALGQGPEFLTYFQNEAQLDKSGLPSDRFFAERPEGSVSTLKIQRTQQEDSAVYLCASTLTGANTGELFFGEGSRLTVL.

The rearrangement joins TRBV29-1 to TRBJ2-5; 16 bases line up with TRBD2. The trim removed 8 bases at V and 4 bases at J, leaving 16 bases unmatched. Germline values: CDR1 SQVTM, CDR2 ANQGSEA. The length of the CDR3 is 18 residues. CDR3 sequence (DNA): TGCAGCTCTTACAGGGCCTTGGGACTAGCGGGGGGGGCAGAGACCCAGTACTTC. Amino acid sequence: CSSYRALGLAGGAETQYF.

V usage is TRBV30 and J usage is TRBJ2-2; 8 positions match TRBD1. The CDR3 contains 11 residues. Germline-derived CDR1 and CDR2 are GTSNPN and SVGIG (reference sequence). The J segment lost 6 bases and the V segment lost 7 bases, leaving 1 base of the junction unmatched. For the CDR3, the DNA is TGTGCCTTGACAGGGGCCGGGGAGCTGTTTTTT. Its translation: CALTGAGELFF.

This clone turned up a few times. The gene calls are TRBV4-1 and TRBJ2-3; weak D call: TRBD1 (6 bases). The CDR3 length is 15 residues. V lost 4 bases and J 3 bases, leaving 14 bases between the germline ends. Per germline, CDR1 MGHRA and CDR2 YSYEKL. CDR3 residues: CASSPPRGGTDTQYF. CDR3 coding DNA: TGCGCCAGCAGCCCCCCGAGAGGGGGAACAGATACGCAGTATTTT.

This clone was seen only once. The chain carries TRBV28 and TRBJ1-1, with D possibly matching TRBD1 (5 bases). The CDR3 is made up of 14 amino acids. Germline CDR1 MDHEN, CDR2 SYDVKM. V was pared by 3 bases and J by 4 bases, with 12 bases between. Here the CDR3 reads CASSFPGRGTEAFF. The CDR3 coding sequence is TGTGCCAGCAGTTTCCCGGGGCGAGGCACTGAAGCTTTCTTT.

The rearrangement uses TRBV5-6 and TRBJ1-3; D is unresolved. Germline-derived CDR1 and CDR2 are SGHDT and YYEEEE. This CDR3 has 14 amino acids. V lost 1 base to trimming and J lost 4 bases, with 9 bases between them. The DNA of the CDR3 is TGTGCCAGCAGCTTGATGGAGGCGGGAAACACCATATATTTT. Amino acids: CASSLMEAGNTIYF.

In this sample, this clone turned up a few times. The chain is built from TRBV28 and TRBJ2-7; D unresolved. V was cut by 6 bases and J by 9 bases, with 15 bases left in between. The CDR3 is 12 residues long. Per the germline V gene, CDR1 is MDHEN and CDR2 is SYDVKM. CDR3 in amino acids: CASSPTVYMQYF. Written as DNA, the CDR3 is TGTGCCAGCAGCCCTACAGTGTACATGCAGTACTTC.

The CDR3 DNA is TGTGCCAGCAGTCCAATTGGACAGGGGAAAGGAGCTTTCTTT. It encodes CASSPIGQGKGAFF. The rearrangement joins TRBV28 to TRBJ1-1, with TRBD1 matching over 9 bases. V trimming: 5 bases; J trimming: 10 bases; junction bases outside the gene matches: 11. This CDR3 region has 14 residues. In germline, CDR1 is MDHEN, CDR2 SYDVKM.

This clone turned up a few times. The same CDR3 arises from other DNA sequences in this sample as well. CDR3 region: CASSLGLITDTQYF. The CDR3 bases are TGCGCCAGCAGCTTGGGACTAATCACAGATACGCAGTATTTT. The V gene is TRBV5-1, the J gene TRBJ2-3, with D possibly TRBD2 on 5 matching bases. Germline-derived CDR1 and CDR2 are SGHRS and YFSETQ. This CDR3 has 14 residues. V was cut by 0 bases and J by 2 bases, with 7 bases left in between.

V usage is TRBV15 and J usage is TRBJ1-2, with 8 bases lining up with TRBD1. The germline CDR1 and CDR2 sequences are LNHNV and YYDKDF (reference sequence). With V trimmed by 4 bases and J by 2 bases, 9 bases remained unmatched. The CDR3 totals 16 residues. CDR3 sequence (DNA): TGTGCCACCAGCATTCTACGAGGACAGGGAAACTATGGCTACACCTTC. It codes for CATSILRGQGNYGYTF.

Turning to this clone: Relative to the germline gene, one junction end is altered; a read error may explain this. The chain employs TRBV4-1 and TRBJ2-7; D might be TRBD2 (5 bases). Germline lookup yields CDR1 MGHRA and CDR2 YSYEKL. This CDR3 region has 15 residues. The CDR3, as DNA: TGCGCCAACAGCCAAGCGGTCTCCCGGAGGTACGAGCAGTACTTC. It codes for CANSQAVSRRYEQYF.

V gene TRBV27 combines with J gene TRBJ1-4; possible D gene TRBD1, 5 bases. Germline V gene lookup returns CDR1 MNHEY and CDR2 SMNVEV (reference sequence). The CDR3 sequence is 15 residues long. Deletions cut 5 bases from V and 8 bases from J, with 18 bases between. DNA for the CDR3: TGTGCCAGCAGTCCCTGGGGCGGGGTTGGGGAAAAACTGTTTTTT. Protein: CASSPWGGVGEKLFF.

The chain carries TRBV11-3 and TRBJ2-2; 9 bases align to TRBD1. Unmatched junction bases numbered 5, after V lost 5 bases and J lost 1 base. The CDR3 is 16 residues long. Germline CDR1 SGHNT, CDR2 YENEEA. The CDR3 here is CASSPHRGRNTGELFF. In DNA form, the CDR3 reads TGTGCCAGCAGCCCTCACAGGGGGCGGAACACCGGGGAGCTGTTTTTT. Variable domain in full (rest from reference TRBV11-3 and TRBJ2-2): EAGVVQSPRYKIIEKKQPVAFWCNPISGHNTLYWYLQNLGQGPELLIRYENEEAVDDSQLPKDRFSAERLKGVDSTLKIQPAELGDSAVYLCASSPHRGRNTGELFFGEGSRLTVL.

The J gene is TRBJ1-2, the V gene TRBV20-1; possibly TRBD1 for D (5 bases). Trimming pared 6 bases from V and 5 bases from J, leaving 10 bases between. The CDR3 contains 11 residues. Germline lookup yields CDR1 DFQATT and CDR2 SNEGSKA (reference sequence). This chain's CDR3 is CSALDSYGYTF. CDR3 nucleotides: TGCAGTGCATTAGACAGTTATGGCTACACCTTC.

This chain links TRBV4-1 with TRBJ2-4, with 11 positions matching TRBD1. This CDR3 region has 21 residues. The junction had 13 bases not matched to a gene; V was cut back by 0 bases and J by 0 bases. Germline V CDR1 and CDR2: MGHRA, YSYEKL. The CDR3 spells CASSQDGQGATTNVAKNIQYF. CDR3 DNA sequence: TGCGCCAGCAGCCAAGACGGACAGGGGGCGACCACGAATGTAGCCAAAAACATTCAGTACTTC.

The chain recombines TRBV5-1 with TRBJ2-3; possible D gene TRBD1, 6 bases. The germline V and J ends were trimmed by 6 bases and 0 bases, with 11 bases remaining between them. The germline V gene encodes CDR1 SGHRS and CDR2 YFSETQ. CDR3 length: 14 residues. CDR3 sequence reads: CASKTGPSTDTQYF. The CDR3 DNA follows: TGCGCCAGCAAGACAGGCCCCAGCACAGATACGCAGTATTTT. Together with reference TRBV5-1 and TRBJ2-3, the CDR3 gives the full variable domain: KAGVTQTPRYLIKTRGQQVTLSCSPISGHRSVSWYQQTPGQGLQFLFEYFSETQRNKGNFPGRFSGRQFSNSRSEMNVSTLELGDSALYLCASKTGPSTDTQYFGPGTRLTVL.

The V and J genes are TRBV28 and TRBJ1-1; 8 nucleotides line up with TRBD1. This CDR3 is built from 14 residues. The trim removed 5 bases at V and 5 bases at J, leaving 7 bases unmatched. Germline V gene data show CDR1 as MDHEN and CDR2 as SYDVKM. CDR3 residues: CASSKDRVRTEAFF. The CDR3 DNA sequence: TGTGCCAGCAGTAAGGACAGGGTTCGGACTGAAGCTTTCTTT. The full variable domain, completed using reference TRBV28 and TRBJ1-1, is DVKVTQSSRYLVKRTGEKVFLECVQDMDHENMFWYRQDPGLGLRLIYFSYDVKMKEKGDIPEGYSVSREKKERFSLILESASTNQTSMYLCASSKDRVRTEAFFGQGTRLTVV.